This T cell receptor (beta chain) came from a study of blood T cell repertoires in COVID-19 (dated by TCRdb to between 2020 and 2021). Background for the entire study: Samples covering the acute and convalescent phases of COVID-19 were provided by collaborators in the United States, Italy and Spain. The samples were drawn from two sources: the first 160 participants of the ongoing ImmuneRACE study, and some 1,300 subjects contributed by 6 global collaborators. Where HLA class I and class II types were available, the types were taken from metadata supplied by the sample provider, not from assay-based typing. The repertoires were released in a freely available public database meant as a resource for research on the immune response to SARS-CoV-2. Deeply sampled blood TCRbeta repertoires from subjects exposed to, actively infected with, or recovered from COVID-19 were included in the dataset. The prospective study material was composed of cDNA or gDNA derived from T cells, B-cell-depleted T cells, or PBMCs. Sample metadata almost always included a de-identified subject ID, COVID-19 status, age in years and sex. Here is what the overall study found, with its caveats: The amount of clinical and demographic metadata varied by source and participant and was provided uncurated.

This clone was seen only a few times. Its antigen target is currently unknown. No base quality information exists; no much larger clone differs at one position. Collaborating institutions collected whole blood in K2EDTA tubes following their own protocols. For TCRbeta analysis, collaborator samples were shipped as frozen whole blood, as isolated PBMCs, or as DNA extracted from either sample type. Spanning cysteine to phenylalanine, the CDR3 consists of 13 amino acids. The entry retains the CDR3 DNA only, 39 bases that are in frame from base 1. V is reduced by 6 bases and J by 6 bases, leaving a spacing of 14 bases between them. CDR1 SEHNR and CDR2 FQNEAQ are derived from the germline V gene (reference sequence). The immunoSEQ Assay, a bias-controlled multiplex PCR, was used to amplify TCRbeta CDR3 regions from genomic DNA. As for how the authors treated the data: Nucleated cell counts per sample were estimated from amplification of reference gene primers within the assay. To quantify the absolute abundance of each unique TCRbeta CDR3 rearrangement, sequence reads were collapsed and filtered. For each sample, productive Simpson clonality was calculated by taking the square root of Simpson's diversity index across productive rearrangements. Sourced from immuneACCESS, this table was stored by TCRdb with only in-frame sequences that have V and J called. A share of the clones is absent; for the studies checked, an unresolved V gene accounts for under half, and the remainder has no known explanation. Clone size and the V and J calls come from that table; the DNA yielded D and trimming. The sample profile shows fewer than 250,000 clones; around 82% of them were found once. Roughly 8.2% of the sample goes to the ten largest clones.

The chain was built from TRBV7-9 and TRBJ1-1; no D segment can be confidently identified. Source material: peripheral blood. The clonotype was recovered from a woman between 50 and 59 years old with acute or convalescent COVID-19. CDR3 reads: CASSQAPMAEAFF. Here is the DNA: TGTGCCAGCAGTCAGGCCCCGATGGCTGAAGCTTTCTTT.